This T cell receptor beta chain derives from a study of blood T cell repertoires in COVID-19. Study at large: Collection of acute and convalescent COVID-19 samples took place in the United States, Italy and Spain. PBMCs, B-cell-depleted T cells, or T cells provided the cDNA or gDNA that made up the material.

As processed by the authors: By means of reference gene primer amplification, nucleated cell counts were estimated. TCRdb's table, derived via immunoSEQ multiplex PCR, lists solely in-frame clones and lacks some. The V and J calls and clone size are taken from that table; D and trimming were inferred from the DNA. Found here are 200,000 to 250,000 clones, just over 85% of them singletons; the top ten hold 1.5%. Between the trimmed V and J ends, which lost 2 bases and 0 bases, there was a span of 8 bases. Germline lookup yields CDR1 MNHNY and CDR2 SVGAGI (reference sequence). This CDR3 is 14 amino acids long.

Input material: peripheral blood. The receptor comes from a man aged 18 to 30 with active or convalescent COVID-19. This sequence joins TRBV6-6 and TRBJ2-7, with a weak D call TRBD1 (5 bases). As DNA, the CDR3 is TGTGCCAGCAGTTACAAGGACAACTCCTACGAGCAGTACTTC. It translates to CASSYKDNSYEQYF.